One and the same sample provided the 25 T cell receptor beta chains below, sequenced in a study of T-cell reconstitution after alpha-beta-depleted transplantation in children listed by TCRdb under 2016. Library preparation used PCR. This sample was sequenced with an Illumina HiSeq 2500. Molecular barcoding was employed in the preparation of TCR libraries, with unique molecular identifiers being used to normalize TCRbeta repertoire quantification. Starting from the raw public reads, TCRdb applied fastp trimming at Q25, assembled clones with MiXCR and retained in-frame beta chains. Rows are unified per CDR3 protein, each entry keeping the most common DNA and genes. Here the sample has hundreds of thousands of distinct CDR3 sequences; roughly 14% occur a single time. The top ten constitute 0.79% of the sample. Per the publication, the treatment or condition label means: allogeneic hematopoietic cell transplantation with graft depleted of TCRalphabeta T cells and CD19 B cells.

The source material was PBMCs, sampled before TCRalphabeta/CD19-depleted stem cell transplant. The receptors were gathered from a girl aged 2 to 9 with congenital amegakaryocytic thrombocytopenia, due to receive a stem cell transplant.

In its sample, this clonotype was seen a few times. The chain combines TRBV12-3 or TRBV12-4 with TRBJ2-3; TRBD1 matches at 11 bases. The junction had 6 bases not matched to a gene; V was cut back by 5 bases and J by 8 bases. This CDR3 contains 14 residues. The CDR3 nucleotides read TGTGCCAGCAGTCTCGGACAGGGGGCCGGTACGCAGTATTTT. This encodes CASSLGQGAGTQYF.

On this clonotype itself: This may arise from a read error, as a much more abundant clone is one base away. This chain uses TRBV10-3 with TRBJ2-5; 10 nucleotides agree with TRBD1. The CDR3 runs to 13 residues. CDR1 and CDR2 from the germline V gene are ENHRY and SYGVKD. The CDR3 coding sequence is TGTGCCACACTGGGGACAGGGGACGAGACCCAGCACTTC. Translation: CATLGTGDETQHF.

The sample holds many counts of this clonotype. The CDR3 loop reads CASSLKRDTEAFF. The CDR3, as DNA: TGTGCCAGCAGTCTAAAACGGGACACTGAAGCTTTCTTT. This sequence joins TRBV27 and TRBJ1-1; D is unresolved. Trimming took off 5 bases at V and 3 bases at J, with 10 bases between the two ends. From germline, CDR1 is MNHEY and CDR2 SMNVEV (reference sequence). There are 13 residues in the CDR3.

Regarding this clonotype: This likely comes from a read error, as the CDR3 has no conserved phenylalanine or tryptophan at its end. CDR3 residues: CSAETGTAYNEQFI. The CDR3, as DNA: TGCAGTGCTGAAACCGGGACGGCTTACAATGAGCAGTTCATC. The chain couples TRBV20-1 to TRBJ2-1, with D tentatively TRBD1 or TRBD2 (5 bases each). V was cut by 5 bases and J by 4 bases, with 15 bases left in between. The CDR3 is 14 amino acids. Germline assignment: CDR1 DFQATT and CDR2 SNEGSKA (reference sequence).

This clonotype came up once. The chain combines TRBV20-1 with TRBJ1-1, with D perhaps matching TRBD1 (6 bases). The CDR3 spans 11 residues. Trimming removed 6 bases from V and 4 bases from J, with 9 bases in between. The germline V gene has CDR1 DFQATT and CDR2 SNEGSKA (reference sequence). The CDR3 region has the DNA TGCAGTGCGACAGGTATCACTGAAGCTTTCTTT. Translated: CSATGITEAFF.

This clonotype was counted ten times or more. The chain uses TRBV7-2 and TRBJ2-2; 7 bases line up with TRBD2. The CDR3 consists of 16 residues. Germline CDR1 SGHTA, CDR2 FQGNSA. J was trimmed by 5 bases and V by 2 bases; bases with no gene match: 8. The CDR3 nucleotides are TGTGCCAGCAGCTTAACGCCGGGAGGAAGGACCGGGGAGCTGTTTTTT. This encodes CASSLTPGGRTGELFF.

This clonotype was recorded at least ten times. The chain carries TRBV9 and TRBJ2-1; 12 nucleotides agree with TRBD1. Germline values: CDR1 SGDLS, CDR2 YYNGEE. V was clipped by 3 bases and J by 8 bases; unmatched bases: 12. The length of the CDR3 is 17 residues. The CDR3 sequence: CASSARLPGQGAHEQFF. CDR3 coding DNA: TGTGCCAGCAGCGCCAGACTTCCGGGACAGGGGGCTCATGAGCAGTTCTTC.

This chain links TRBV27 with TRBJ1-2, with TRBD1 matching 7 bases. The CDR3 sequence is 17 residues long. Germline CDR1 MNHEY, CDR2 SMNVEV (reference sequence). V gave up 4 bases and J gave up 3 bases; unmatched junction bases: 14. CDR3 sequence (DNA): TGTGCCAGCAGTTCAACCGGGACAGCAGATGCTTACTATGGCTACACCTTC. Translated, it gives CASSSTGTADAYYGYTF.

This clonotype was observed a few times. V gene TRBV7-6 combines with J gene TRBJ2-5; possible D gene TRBD2, 6 bases. In germline, CDR1 is SGHVS, CDR2 FNYEAQ. The CDR3 is made up of 16 amino acids. V shed 0 bases and J shed 4 bases, with 15 bases lying between them. CDR3 sequence (DNA): TGTGCCAGCAGCTTAGCGCCGTCTAGCGTGGGAGAGACCCAGTACTTC. Its protein is CASSLAPSSVGETQYF. The variable domain in full, completed from reference TRBV7-6 and TRBJ2-5, reads GAGVSQSPRYKVTKRGQDVALRCDPISGHVSLYWYRQALGQGPEFLTYFNYEAQQDKSGLPNDRFSAERPEGSISTLTIQRTEQRDSAMYRCASSLAPSSVGETQYFGPGTRLLVL.

This clonotype has just a few counts. This chain uses TRBV29-1 with TRBJ2-1; a possible D gene is TRBD2 (5 bases). The length of the CDR3 is 12 residues. Trimming removed 4 bases from V and 5 bases from J, with 9 bases in between. The germline V gene has CDR1 SQVTM and CDR2 ANQGSEA. This CDR3 is CSVGPGNNEQFF. CDR3 sequence (DNA): TGCAGCGTTGGTCCCGGGAACAATGAGCAGTTCTTC.

The chain employs TRBV28 and TRBJ1-5; D might be TRBD1 (6 bases). V lost 6 bases and J lost 3, with 18 bases in between. There are 16 residues in the CDR3. Germline-derived CDR1 and CDR2 are MDHEN and SYDVKM. The CDR3 loop reads CASSPKRGGFNQPQHF. Here the CDR3 DNA reads TGTGCCAGCAGCCCGAAAAGAGGGGGATTCAATCAGCCCCAGCATTTT.

The chain employs TRBV5-1 and TRBJ2-5; the D call may be TRBD1 or TRBD2 (5 bases each). This CDR3 is built from 14 residues. V lost 4 bases, J lost 9 bases, and 19 bases lay in between. Germline CDR1 SGHRS, CDR2 YFSETQ. The CDR3 loop reads CASSTYSGPMAQYF. In nucleotides, the CDR3 is TGCGCCAGCAGCACCTATTCGGGACCCATGGCCCAGTACTTC.

This clonotype was observed a handful of times. J is TRBJ2-3 and V is TRBV5-1, with D perhaps TRBD1 (6 bases). The CDR3 runs to 16 residues. V was shortened by 2 bases and J by 2 bases, with 15 bases between the two germline ends. From germline, CDR1 is SGHRS and CDR2 YFSETQ. The CDR3 loop reads CASSFLSKGDTDTQYF. The CDR3 DNA reads as TGCGCCAGCAGCTTTCTCTCCAAGGGGGACACAGATACGCAGTATTTT.

This clonotype has only a few counts. The chain recombines TRBV12-3 or TRBV12-4 with TRBJ1-1, with a possible D match to TRBD1 (6 bases). This CDR3 spans 15 amino acids. The V gene lost 4 bases and the J gene lost 5 bases, with 17 bases spanning the gap. CDR3 coding DNA: TGTGCCAGCAGTTCGGGGGGGGCTCGGGGGACTGAAGCTTTCTTT. It specifies CASSSGGARGTEAFF.

Ten or more counts support this clonotype. The chain links TRBV29-1 to TRBJ2-5; D may be TRBD2 (5 bases). This CDR3 comprises 12 residues. Germline V gene lookup returns CDR1 SQVTM and CDR2 ANQGSEA. Trimming stripped 3 bases from V and 4 bases from J, with 9 bases between. This chain's CDR3 is CSVDSGTETQYF. The CDR3 coding sequence is TGCAGCGTTGACTCGGGAACAGAGACCCAGTACTTC.

This clonotype was seen a few times. The chain has TRBV20-1 and TRBJ2-7; TRBD2 aligns across 8 bases. With V trimmed by 6 bases and J by 4 bases, 17 bases remained unmatched. Germline V lookup: CDR1 DFQATT, CDR2 SNEGSKA (reference sequence). CDR3 length: 16 amino acids. CDR3 DNA: TGCAGTGCCCCCGGAGGTTTGGCGGGAGGTATATACGAGCAGTACTTC. Translation: CSAPGGLAGGIYEQYF.

This clonotype has more than one count but fewer than ten. The J gene is TRBJ1-6, the V gene TRBV7-8; maybe TRBD1 (6 bases). The CDR3 length is 16 residues. Germline lookup yields CDR1 SGHVS and CDR2 FQNEAQ. V shed 5 bases and J shed 5 bases, with 16 bases lying between them. This chain's CDR3 is CASSANQGLNNSPLHF. CDR3 bases: TGTGCCAGCAGCGCAAATCAGGGGTTAAATAATTCACCCCTCCACTTT.

This chain links TRBV5-1 with TRBJ2-1; D not resolved. The CDR3 sequence is 13 residues long. V lost 4 bases and J 8 bases, leaving 13 bases between the germline ends. Looked up from germline, CDR1 is SGHRS and CDR2 is YFSETQ. The CDR3 region has the DNA TGCGCCAGCAGCGTCGAGTTGGGCGATGAGCAGTTCTTC. Protein sequence: CASSVELGDEQFF.

This clonotype was counted only a few times. The J gene is TRBJ2-7, the V gene TRBV7-9, with D tentatively TRBD1 (6 bases). V lost 5 bases and J lost 5, with 13 bases in between. Germline CDR1 SEHNR, CDR2 FQNEAQ (reference sequence). This CDR3 comprises 13 residues. The DNA for the CDR3 is TGTGCCAGCAGCCCCGGGACAAGTCACGAGCAGTACTTC. Its protein is CASSPGTSHEQYF.

The chain has TRBV4-2 and TRBJ2-7; no firm D call. CDR3 length equals 14 residues. The V end lost 8 bases, the J end lost 0 bases, and 14 bases lay between the germline ends. Germline CDR1 is LGHNA and CDR2 is YNFKEQ. The CDR3 sequence: CASGDGPGSYEQYF. The CDR3, as DNA: TGTGCCAGCGGTGATGGGCCGGGCTCCTACGAGCAGTACTTC.

This chain connects TRBV5-1 to TRBJ2-7; D is unresolved. Germline assignment: CDR1 SGHRS and CDR2 YFSETQ. Trimming left V 0 bases short and J 6 bases short, with 13 bases between. This CDR3 has 14 amino acids. CDR3 loop: CASSLGPTSAEQYF. CDR3 DNA: TGCGCCAGCAGCTTGGGACCCACGAGTGCCGAGCAGTACTTC. The full variable domain, its missing parts supplied by reference TRBV5-1 and TRBJ2-7, is KAGVTQTPRYLIKTRGQQVTLSCSPISGHRSVSWYQQTPGQGLQFLFEYFSETQRNKGNFPGRFSGRQFSNSRSEMNVSTLELGDSALYLCASSLGPTSAEQYFGPGTRLTVT.

This clonotype appeared many times. The V call is TRBV13, the J call TRBJ2-3; 10 bases are a match to TRBD1. The V and J ends lost 6 bases and 4 bases, in that order; junction bases with no gene match: 13. CDR3 size: 17 residues. Germline CDR1 PRHDT, CDR2 FYEKMQ (reference sequence). CDR3: CASRQTGTGVDADTQYF. In DNA form, the CDR3 reads TGTGCCAGCAGACAAACCGGGACAGGGGTGGACGCAGATACGCAGTATTTT.

There are many counts of this clonotype. This rearrangement joins TRBV29-1 to TRBJ1-4; 7 bases fit TRBD1. Losses at the gene ends were 1 base for V and 0 bases for J; bases not matched to a gene: 5. This CDR3 contains 16 residues. Germline values: CDR1 SQVTM, CDR2 ANQGSEA. CDR3: CSVEADTGATNEKLFF. As DNA, the CDR3 is TGCAGCGTTGAAGCGGACACAGGGGCAACTAATGAAAAACTGTTTTTT.

This clonotype has just a few counts. The gene calls are TRBV7-9 and TRBJ2-7; D is uncertain. V was pared by 6 bases and J by 0 bases, with 9 bases between. The germline gives CDR1 SEHNR, CDR2 FQNEAQ (reference sequence). CDR3 length: 13 residues. The CDR3 nucleotides are TGTGCCAGCAGGCTTGGGAACTCCTACGAGCAGTACTTC. Amino acid sequence: CASRLGNSYEQYF.

The genes are TRBV29-1 and TRBJ2-5; either TRBD1 or TRBD2 may fit D (5 bases each). The length of the CDR3 is 12 residues. V shed 3 bases and J shed 3 bases, with 8 bases lying between them. Germline V gene data show CDR1 as SQVTM and CDR2 as ANQGSEA. In nucleotides, the CDR3 is TGCAGCGTTGAGAGGGGAGAAGAGACCCAGTACTTC. Translated, it gives CSVERGEETQYF.